Described below is a single TCR beta chain sequence and its context. Antigen unknown. The CDR3 is 14 amino acids. V lost 4 bases and J lost 5, with 15 bases in between. Germline CDR1 is MNHEY and CDR2 is SMNVEV (reference sequence). This specimen comes from a study of identical twins. Study-level findings and limits: A lower insertion count was a feature of abundant cord blood beta clonotypes, with no such feature in memory repertoires. The study found weaker excess twin sharing in beta out-of-frame sequences.

There were only healthy Caucasians among the donors. TCRdb fed the 5' RACE reads into MiXCR, producing one record per CDR3 protein. The repertoire holds 700,000 to 950,000 distinct CDR3 sequences, with about 12% as singletons. These data are also associated with another study on yellow fever vaccine responses in identical twins.

V usage is TRBV27 and J usage is TRBJ2-7; D may be TRBD2 (5 bases). Material: PBMCs. The source of this sequence is a woman aged 18 to 35 in good health. CDR3 protein: CASSSGSPSDEQYF. In DNA form, the CDR3 reads TGTGCCAGCAGTTCGGGGAGCCCATCGGACGAGCAGTACTTC.